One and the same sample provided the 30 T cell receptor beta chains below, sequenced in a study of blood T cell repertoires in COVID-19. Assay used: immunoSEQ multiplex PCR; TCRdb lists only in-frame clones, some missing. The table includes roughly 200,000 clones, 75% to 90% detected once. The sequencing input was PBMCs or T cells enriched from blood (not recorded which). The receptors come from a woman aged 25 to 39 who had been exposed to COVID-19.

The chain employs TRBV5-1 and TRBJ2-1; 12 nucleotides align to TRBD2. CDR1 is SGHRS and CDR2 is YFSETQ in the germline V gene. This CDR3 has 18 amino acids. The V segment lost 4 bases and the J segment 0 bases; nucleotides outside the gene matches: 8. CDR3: CASSLTSGGSYSYNEQFF. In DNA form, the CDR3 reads TGCGCCAGCAGCCTTACTAGCGGGGGGTCATACTCCTACAATGAGCAGTTCTTC.

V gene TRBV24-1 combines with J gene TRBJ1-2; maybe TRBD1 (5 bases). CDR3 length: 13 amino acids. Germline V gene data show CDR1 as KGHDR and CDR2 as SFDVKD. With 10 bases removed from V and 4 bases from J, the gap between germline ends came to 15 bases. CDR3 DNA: TGTGCCACTGCCGCGGGGCACGGCTATGGCTACACCTTC. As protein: CATAAGHGYGYTF.

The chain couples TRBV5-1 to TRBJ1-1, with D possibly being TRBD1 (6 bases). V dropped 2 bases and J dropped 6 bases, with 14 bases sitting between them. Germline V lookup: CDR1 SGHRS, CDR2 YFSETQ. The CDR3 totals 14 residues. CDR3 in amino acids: CASSFGGEAAEAFF. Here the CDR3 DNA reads TGCGCCAGCAGCTTTGGGGGCGAGGCGGCTGAAGCTTTCTTT.

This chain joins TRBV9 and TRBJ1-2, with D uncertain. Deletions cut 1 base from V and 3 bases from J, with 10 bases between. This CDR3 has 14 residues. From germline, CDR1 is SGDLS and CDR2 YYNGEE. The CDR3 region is CASSVTQTYYGYTF. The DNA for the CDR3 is TGTGCCAGCAGCGTAACACAGACCTACTATGGCTACACCTTC.

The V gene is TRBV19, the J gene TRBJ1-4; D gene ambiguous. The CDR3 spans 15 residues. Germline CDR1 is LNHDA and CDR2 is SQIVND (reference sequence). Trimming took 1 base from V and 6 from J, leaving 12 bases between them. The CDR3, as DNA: TGTGCCAGTAGTATAGGGGTCGGGTTTGATGAAAAACTGTTTTTT. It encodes CASSIGVGFDEKLFF. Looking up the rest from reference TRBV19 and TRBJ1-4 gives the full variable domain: DGGITQSPKYLFRKEGQNVTLSCEQNLNHDAMYWYRQDPGQGLRLIYYSQIVNDFQKGDIAEGYSVSREKKESFPLTVTSAQKNPTAFYLCASSIGVGFDEKLFFGSGTQLSVL.

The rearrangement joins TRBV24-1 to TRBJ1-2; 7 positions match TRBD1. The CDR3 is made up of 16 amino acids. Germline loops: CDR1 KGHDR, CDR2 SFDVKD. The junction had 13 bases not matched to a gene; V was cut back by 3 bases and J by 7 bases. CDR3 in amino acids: CATSDARQGSPLGYTF. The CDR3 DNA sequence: TGTGCCACCAGTGATGCCAGACAGGGTTCACCCCTTGGCTACACCTTC.

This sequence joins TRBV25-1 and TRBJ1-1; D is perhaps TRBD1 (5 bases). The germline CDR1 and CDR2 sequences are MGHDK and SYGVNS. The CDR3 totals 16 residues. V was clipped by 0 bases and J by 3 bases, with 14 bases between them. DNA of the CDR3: TGTGCCAGCAGTGAATATACAAGGAGGGGTGACACTGAAGCTTTCTTT. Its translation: CASSEYTRRGDTEAFF.

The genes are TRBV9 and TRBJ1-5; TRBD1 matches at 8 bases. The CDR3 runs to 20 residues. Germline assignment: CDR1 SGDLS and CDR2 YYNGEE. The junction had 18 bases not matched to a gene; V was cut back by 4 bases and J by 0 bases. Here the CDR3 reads CASSSPRQGMLLYSNQPQHF. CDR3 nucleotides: TGTGCCAGCAGCTCCCCTCGACAGGGGATGCTGTTATATAGCAATCAGCCCCAGCATTTT.

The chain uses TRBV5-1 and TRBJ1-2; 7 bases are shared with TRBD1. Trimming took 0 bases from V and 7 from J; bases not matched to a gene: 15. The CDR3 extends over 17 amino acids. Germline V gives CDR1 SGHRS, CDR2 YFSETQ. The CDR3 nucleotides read TGCGCCAGCAGCTTGGCGGTCCTGACAGGGTACAATGGTGGCTACACCTTC. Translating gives CASSLAVLTGYNGGYTF.

DNA of the CDR3: TGTGCCAGCAGTGAAGCTAACTTCTACACTGAAGCTTTCTTT. This codes for CASSEANFYTEAFF. The chain is built from TRBV2 and TRBJ1-1; D uncertain. The CDR3 totals 14 residues. The V gene lost 0 bases and the J gene lost 3 bases, with 8 bases spanning the gap. Looked up from germline, CDR1 is SNHLY and CDR2 is FYNNEI.

In DNA form, the CDR3 reads TGTGCCAGCAGGGCCTATGAGGCCTACGAGCAGTACTTC. Its translation is CASRAYEAYEQYF. J is TRBJ2-7 and V is TRBV6-6; no reliable D call. In germline, CDR1 is MNHNY, CDR2 SVGAGI (reference sequence). This CDR3 has 13 amino acids. Trimming pared 6 bases from V and 2 bases from J, leaving 11 bases between.

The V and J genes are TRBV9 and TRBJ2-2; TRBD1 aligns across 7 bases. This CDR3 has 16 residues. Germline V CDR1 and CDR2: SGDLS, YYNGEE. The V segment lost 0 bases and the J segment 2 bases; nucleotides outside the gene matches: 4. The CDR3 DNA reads TGTGCCAGCAGCGTAGGACAGGGATATAACACCGGGGAGCTGTTTTTT. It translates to CASSVGQGYNTGELFF.

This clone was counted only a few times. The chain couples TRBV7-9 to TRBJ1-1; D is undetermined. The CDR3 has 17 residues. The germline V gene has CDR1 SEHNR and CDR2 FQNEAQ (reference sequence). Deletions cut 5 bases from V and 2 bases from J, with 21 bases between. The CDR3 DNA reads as TGTGCCAGCAGCCCCCTGGGTGGAGGGCGGATTAACACTGAAGCTTTCTTT. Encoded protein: CASSPLGGGRINTEAFF.

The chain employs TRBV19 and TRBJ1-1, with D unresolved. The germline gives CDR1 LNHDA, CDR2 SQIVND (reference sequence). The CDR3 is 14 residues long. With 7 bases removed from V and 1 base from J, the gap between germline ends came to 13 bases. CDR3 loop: CASTKSSENTEAFF. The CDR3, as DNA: TGTGCCAGTACCAAATCGTCAGAGAACACTGAAGCTTTCTTT.

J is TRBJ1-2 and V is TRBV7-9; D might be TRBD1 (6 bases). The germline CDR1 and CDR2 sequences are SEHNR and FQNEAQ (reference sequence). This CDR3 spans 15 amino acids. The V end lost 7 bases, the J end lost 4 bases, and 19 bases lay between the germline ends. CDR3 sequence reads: CASTQRGGGGYGYTF. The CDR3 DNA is TGTGCCAGCACCCAACGGGGGGGCGGGGGCTATGGCTACACCTTC. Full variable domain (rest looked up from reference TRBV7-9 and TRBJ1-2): DTGVSQNPRHKITKRGQNVTFRCDPISEHNRLYWYRQTLGQGPEFLTYFQNEAQLEKSRLLSDRFSAERPKGSFSTLEIQRTEQGDSAMYLCASTQRGGGGYGYTFGSGTRLTVV.

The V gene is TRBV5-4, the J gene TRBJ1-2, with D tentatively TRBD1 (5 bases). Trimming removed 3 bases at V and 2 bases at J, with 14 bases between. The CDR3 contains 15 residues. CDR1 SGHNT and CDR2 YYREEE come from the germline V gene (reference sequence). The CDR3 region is CASSSGGTVNYGYTF. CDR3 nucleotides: TGTGCCAGCAGCTCGGGGGGGACCGTAAACTATGGCTACACCTTC.

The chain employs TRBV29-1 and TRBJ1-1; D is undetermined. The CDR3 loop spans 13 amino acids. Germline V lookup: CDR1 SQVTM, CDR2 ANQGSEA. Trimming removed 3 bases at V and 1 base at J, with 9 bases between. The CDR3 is CSVERYQNTEAFF. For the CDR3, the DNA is TGCAGCGTTGAGAGGTACCAGAACACTGAAGCTTTCTTT.

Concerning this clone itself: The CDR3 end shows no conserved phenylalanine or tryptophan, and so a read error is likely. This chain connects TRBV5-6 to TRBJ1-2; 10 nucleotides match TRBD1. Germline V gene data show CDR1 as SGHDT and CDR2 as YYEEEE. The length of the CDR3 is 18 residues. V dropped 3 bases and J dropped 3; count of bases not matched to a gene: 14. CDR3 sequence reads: CASSSMGAMTGGDYGYTL. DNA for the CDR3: TGTGCCAGCAGCTCAATGGGGGCCATGACAGGGGGCGACTATGGCTACACCCTC.

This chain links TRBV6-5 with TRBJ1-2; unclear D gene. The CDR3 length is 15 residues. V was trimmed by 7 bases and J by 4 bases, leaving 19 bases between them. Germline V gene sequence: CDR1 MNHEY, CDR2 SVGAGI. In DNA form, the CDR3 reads TGTGCCAGCAACCCCGGGGTACTCGCTTCCTATGGCTACACCTTC. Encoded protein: CASNPGVLASYGYTF.

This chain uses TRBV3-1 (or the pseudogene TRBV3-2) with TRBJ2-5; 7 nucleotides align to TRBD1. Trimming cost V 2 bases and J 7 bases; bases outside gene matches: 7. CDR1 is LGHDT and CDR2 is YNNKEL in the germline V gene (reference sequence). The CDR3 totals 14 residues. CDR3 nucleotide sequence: TGTGCCAGCAGCCAAAGGTCGGCAGGGGGGACCCAGTACTTC. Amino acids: CASSQRSAGGTQYF.

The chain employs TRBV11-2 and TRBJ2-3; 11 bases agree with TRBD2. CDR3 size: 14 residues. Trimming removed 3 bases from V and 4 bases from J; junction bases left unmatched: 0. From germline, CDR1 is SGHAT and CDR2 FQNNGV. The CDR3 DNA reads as TGTGCCAGCAGCTTTAGCGGGGGGGCAGATACGCAGTATTTT. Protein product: CASSFSGGADTQYF.

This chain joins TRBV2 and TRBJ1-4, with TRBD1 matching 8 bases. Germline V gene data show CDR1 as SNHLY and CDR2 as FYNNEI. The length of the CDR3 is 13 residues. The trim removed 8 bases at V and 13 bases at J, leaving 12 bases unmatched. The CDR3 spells CASGQGDQRILFF. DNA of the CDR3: TGTGCCAGCGGACAGGGCGATCAGAGGATACTGTTTTTT.

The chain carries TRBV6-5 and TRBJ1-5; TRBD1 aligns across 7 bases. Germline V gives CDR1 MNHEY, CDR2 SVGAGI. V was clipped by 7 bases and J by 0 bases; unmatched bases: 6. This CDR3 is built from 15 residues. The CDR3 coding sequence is TGTGCCAGCATCCTACGACAGGGTAGCAATCAGCCCCAGCATTTT. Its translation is CASILRQGSNQPQHF.

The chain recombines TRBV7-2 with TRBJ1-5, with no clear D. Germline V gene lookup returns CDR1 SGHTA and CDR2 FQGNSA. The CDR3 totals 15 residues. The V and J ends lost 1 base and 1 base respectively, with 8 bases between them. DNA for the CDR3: TGTGCCAGCAGCTTAGGAGGGCGAAGCAATCAGCCCCAGCATTTT. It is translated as CASSLGGRSNQPQHF. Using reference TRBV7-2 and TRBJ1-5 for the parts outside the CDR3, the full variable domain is GAGVSQSPSNKVTEKGKDVELRCDPISGHTALYWYRQSLGQGLEFLIYFQGNSAPDKSGLPSDRFSAERTGGSVSTLTIQRTQQEDSAVYLCASSLGGRSNQPQHFGDGTRLSIL.

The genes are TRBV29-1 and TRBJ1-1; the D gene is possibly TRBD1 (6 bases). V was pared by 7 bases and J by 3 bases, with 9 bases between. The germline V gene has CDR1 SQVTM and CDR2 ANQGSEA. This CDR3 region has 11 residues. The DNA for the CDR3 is TGCAGCGATACAGGGTACACTGAAGCTTTCTTT. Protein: CSDTGYTEAFF.

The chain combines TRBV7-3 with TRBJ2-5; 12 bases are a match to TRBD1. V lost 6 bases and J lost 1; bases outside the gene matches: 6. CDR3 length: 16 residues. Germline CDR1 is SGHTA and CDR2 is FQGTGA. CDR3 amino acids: CASRPGQGAGQETQYF. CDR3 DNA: TGTGCCAGCAGGCCGGGACAGGGGGCGGGCCAAGAGACCCAGTACTTC. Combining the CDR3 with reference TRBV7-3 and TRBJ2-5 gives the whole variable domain GAGVSQTPSNKVTEKGKYVELRCDPISGHTALYWYRQSLGQGPEFLIYFQGTGAADDSGLPNDRFFAVRPEGSVSTLKIQRTERGDSAVYLCASRPGQGAGQETQYFGPGTRLLVL.

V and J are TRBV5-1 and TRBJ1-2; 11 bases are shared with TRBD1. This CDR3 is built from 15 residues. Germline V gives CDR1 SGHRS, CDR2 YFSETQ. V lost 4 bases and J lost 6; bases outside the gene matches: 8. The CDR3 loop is CASSLGQGASDGYTF. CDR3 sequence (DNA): TGCGCCAGCAGCCTCGGACAGGGGGCTTCGGATGGCTACACCTTC.

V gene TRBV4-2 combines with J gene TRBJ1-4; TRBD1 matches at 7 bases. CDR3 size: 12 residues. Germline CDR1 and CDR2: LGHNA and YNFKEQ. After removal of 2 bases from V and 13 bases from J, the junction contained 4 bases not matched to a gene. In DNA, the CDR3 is TGTGCCAGCAGCCAACGACAGGGAGGACTGTTTTTT. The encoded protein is CASSQRQGGLFF.

CDR3 in DNA: TGTGCCAGCAGTTACTCGACCGGGGAGGTACACAATGAGCAGTTCTTC. It yields the protein CASSYSTGEVHNEQFF. The rearrangement joins TRBV6-5 to TRBJ2-1, with TRBD2 as a possible D gene (6 bases). The CDR3 has 16 residues. V lost 0 bases to trimming and J lost 5 bases, with 14 bases between them. Germline V gives CDR1 MNHEY, CDR2 SVGAGI.

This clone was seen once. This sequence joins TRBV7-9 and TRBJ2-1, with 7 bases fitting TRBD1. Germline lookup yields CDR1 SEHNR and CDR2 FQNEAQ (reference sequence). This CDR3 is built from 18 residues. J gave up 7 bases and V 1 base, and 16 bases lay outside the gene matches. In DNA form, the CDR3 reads TGTGCCAGCAGCTTAGACCCATCACAGGGGTCCCCACGGAATGAGCAGTTCTTC. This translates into CASSLDPSQGSPRNEQFF. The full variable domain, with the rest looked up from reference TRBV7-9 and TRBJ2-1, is DTGVSQNPRHKITKRGQNVTFRCDPISEHNRLYWYRQTLGQGPEFLTYFQNEAQLEKSRLLSDRFSAERPKGSFSTLEIQRTEQGDSAMYLCASSLDPSQGSPRNEQFFGPGTRLTVL.